This TCR beta chain was captured in a study of breast tumors, draining lymph nodes, adjacent tissues. Study-wide findings and caveats: Tumor and nontumor repertoires were significantly more similar in luminal-like than in basal-like breast cancer. Most tumor T cells seemingly derive from lymph node, then expand in tumor. Compared with lymph nodes, tumors were less diverse; compared with nontumor tissue, more. Tumor T cell lymph node origin was a supported hypothesis, not proven.

In this sample, this clonotype turned up many times. Its specificity is unknown. Breast cancer patients provided tissue from their axillary draining lymph nodes. The junction had 7 bases not matched to a gene; V was cut back by 5 bases and J by 3 bases. The CDR3 extends over 14 amino acids. Germline V CDR1 and CDR2: SGHVS, FQNEAQ. TCRdb re-analysed the multiplex PCR reads in MiXCR, keeping a single row per CDR3 protein. The sample has 290,000 or so distinct CDR3 sequences; around 30% are singletons. The sample taken for sequencing was axillary lymph node tissue. This clonotype was sampled from a female donor with breast cancer. Some clones in this sample may be carry-over from other donors' samples. The gene calls are TRBV7-8 and TRBJ2-7, with TRBD2 identical over 7 bases. CDR3 protein: CASSAGEGYYEQYF. The CDR3 DNA sequence: TGTGCCAGCAGCGCCGGGGAGGGCTACTACGAGCAGTACTTC.